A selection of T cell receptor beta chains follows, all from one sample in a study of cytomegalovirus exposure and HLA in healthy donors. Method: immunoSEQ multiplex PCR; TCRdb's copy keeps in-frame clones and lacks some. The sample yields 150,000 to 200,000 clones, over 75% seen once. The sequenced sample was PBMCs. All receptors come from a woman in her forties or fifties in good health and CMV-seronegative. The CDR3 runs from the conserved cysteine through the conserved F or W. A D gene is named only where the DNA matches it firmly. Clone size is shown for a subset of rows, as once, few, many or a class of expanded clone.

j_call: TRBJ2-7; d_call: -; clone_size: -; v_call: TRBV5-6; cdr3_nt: TGTGCCAGCAGCCCGTGGGGGCCCGGGGAGCAGTACTTC; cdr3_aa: CASSPWGPGEQYF
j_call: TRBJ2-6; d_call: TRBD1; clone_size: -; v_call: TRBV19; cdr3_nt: TGTGCCAGTAGTATTAGGGGACAGGGGAATAAGTACTCTGGCGCCAACGTCCTGACTTTC; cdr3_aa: CASSIRGQGNKYSGANVLTF
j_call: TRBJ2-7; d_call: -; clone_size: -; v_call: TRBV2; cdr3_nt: TGTGCCACTACCCCCCAATTCTCCTACGAGCAGTACTTC; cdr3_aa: CATTPQFSYEQYF
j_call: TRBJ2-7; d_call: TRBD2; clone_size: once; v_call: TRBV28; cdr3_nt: TGTGCCAGCAGTCGCCTGGGACTAGCGGGAGGAACCTACGAGCAGTACTTC; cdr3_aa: CASSRLGLAGGTYEQYF
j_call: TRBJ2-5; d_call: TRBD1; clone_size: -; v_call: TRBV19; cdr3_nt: TGTGCCAGTACAGAAGGGACAGCCGGAGAGACCCAGTACTTC; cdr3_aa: CASTEGTAGETQYF
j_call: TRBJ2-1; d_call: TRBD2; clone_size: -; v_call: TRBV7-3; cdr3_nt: TGTGCCAGCAGCTTGATAGCGGGAGGGAAAAATGAGCAGTTCTTC; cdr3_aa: CASSLIAGGKNEQFF
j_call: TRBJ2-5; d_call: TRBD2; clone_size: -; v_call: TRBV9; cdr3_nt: TGTGCCAGCAGCGGGCGGACTAGCGGGAGTCCAGTCGGGGAGACCCAGTACTTC; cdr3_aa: CASSGRTSGSPVGETQYF
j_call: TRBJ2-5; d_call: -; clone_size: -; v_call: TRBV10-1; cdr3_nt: TGCGCCAGCAGCCCGGGAGCCCGGGGGGAGACCCAGTACTTC; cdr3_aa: CASSPGARGETQYF
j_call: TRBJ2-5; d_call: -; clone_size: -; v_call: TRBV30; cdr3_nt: TGTGCCTGGAGCCCGGGACTCCAAGAGACCCAGTACTTC; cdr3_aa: CAWSPGLQETQYF
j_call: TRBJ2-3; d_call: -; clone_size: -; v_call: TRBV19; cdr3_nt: TGTGCCTCCAGGCGACAGGGCACAGATACGCAGTATTTT; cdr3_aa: CASRRQGTDTQYF
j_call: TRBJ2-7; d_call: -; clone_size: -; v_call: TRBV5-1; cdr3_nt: TGCGCCAGCAGCTTGAGGGCAGGGCTTACCTACGAGCAGTACTTC; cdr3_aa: CASSLRAGLTYEQYF
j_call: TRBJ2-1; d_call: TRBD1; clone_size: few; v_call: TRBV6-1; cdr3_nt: TGTGCCAGCAGTGAAGGGGGACAGATCTACAATGAGCAGTTCTTC; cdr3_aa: CASSEGGQIYNEQFF
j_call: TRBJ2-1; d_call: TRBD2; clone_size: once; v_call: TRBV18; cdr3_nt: TGTGCCAGCTCATCAACTAGCGGGAGGGTTGATGAGCAGTTCTTC; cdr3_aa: CASSSTSGRVDEQFF
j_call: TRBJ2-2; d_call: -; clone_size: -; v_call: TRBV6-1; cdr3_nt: TGTGCCAGCAGTGAACAGGCGCCGGCCCACGGCAATTTT; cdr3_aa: CASSEQAPAHGNF
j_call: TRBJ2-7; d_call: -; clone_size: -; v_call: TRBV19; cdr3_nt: TGTGCCAGTAAAAGAGAAGCGTCCTCCTACGAGCAGTACTTC; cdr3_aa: CASKREASSYEQYF
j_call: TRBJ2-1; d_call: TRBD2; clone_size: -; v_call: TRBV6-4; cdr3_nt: TGTGCCAGCAGTGACTCTGGCGGGAGCGATGAGCAGTTCTTC; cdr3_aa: CASSDSGGSDEQFF
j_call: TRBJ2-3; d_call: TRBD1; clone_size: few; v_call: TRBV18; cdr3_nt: TGTGCCAGCTCACAGGACAGGGCCCCAGATACGCAGTATTTT; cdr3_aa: CASSQDRAPDTQYF
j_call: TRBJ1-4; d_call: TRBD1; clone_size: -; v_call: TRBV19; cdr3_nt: TGTGCCAGTTCCTCCGGGACAGGGGCTGAAAAACTGTTTTTT; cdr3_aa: CASSSGTGAEKLFF
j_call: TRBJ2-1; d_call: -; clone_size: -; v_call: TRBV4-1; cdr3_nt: TGCGCCAGCAGCCAAGAAGACGGGAGAACCAATGAGCAGTTCTTC; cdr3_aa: CASSQEDGRTNEQFF
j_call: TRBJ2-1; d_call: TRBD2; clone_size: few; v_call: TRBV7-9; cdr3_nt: TGTGCCAGCAGCTCCCCGGGGGGGAAGTCCAATGAGCAGTTCTTC; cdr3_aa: CASSSPGGKSNEQFF
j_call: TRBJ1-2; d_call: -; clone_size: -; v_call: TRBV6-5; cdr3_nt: TGTGCCAGCAACCCGGGGGGCGACTATGGCTACACCTTC; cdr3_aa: CASNPGGDYGYTF
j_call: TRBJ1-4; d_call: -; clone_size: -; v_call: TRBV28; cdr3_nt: TGTGCCAGCAGGGGGCCCCCTGCTAATGAAAAACTGTTTTTT; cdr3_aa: CASRGPPANEKLFF
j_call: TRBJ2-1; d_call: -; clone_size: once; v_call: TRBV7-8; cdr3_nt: TGTGCCAGCAGCTTTGGTCCTCCGGGGGAGCAGTTCTTC; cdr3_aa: CASSFGPPGEQFF
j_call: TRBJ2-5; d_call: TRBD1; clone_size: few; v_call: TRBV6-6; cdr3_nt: TGTGCCAGCATAAAAGGGACAGGAGAAGAGACCCAGTACTTC; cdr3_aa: CASIKGTGEETQYF
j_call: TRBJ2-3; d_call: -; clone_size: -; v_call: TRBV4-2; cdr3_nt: TGTGCCAGCAGCCAGGAATGGGGGCGGACAGATACGCAGTATTTT; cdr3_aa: CASSQEWGRTDTQYF
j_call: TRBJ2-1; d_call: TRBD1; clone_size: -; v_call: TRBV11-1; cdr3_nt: TGTGCCAGCAGCTCTTCCCGGGACAGGGCCTACAATGAGCAGTTCTTC; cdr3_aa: CASSSSRDRAYNEQFF
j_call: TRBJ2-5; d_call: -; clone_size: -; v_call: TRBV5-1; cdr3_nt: TGCGCCAGCAGGGCGGGAGAGACCCAGTACTTC; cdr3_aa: CASRAGETQYF
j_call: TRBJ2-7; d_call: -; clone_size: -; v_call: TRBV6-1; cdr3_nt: TGTGCCAGCAGCCTCCTTGGAGCCTACGAGCAGTACTTC; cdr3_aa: CASSLLGAYEQYF
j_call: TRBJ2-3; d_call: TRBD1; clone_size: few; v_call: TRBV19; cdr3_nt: TGTGCCAGTAGTAAGGGACAGCTCACAGATACGCAGTATTTT; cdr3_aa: CASSKGQLTDTQYF
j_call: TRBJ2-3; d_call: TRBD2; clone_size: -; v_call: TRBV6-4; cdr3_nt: TGTGCCAGCAGCAACAGCGGGAGGAGGACAGATACGCAGTATTTT; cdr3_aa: CASSNSGRRTDTQYF
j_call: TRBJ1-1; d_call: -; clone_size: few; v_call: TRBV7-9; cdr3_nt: TGTGCCAGCAGCCCTCGGGGGGGCAGGGGTAACACTGAAGCTTTCTTT; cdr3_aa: CASSPRGGRGNTEAFF
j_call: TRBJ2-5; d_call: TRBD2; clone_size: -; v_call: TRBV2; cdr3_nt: TGTGCCAGCAGTGAAGAGAGCGGGAGTATGGAGACCCAGTACTTC; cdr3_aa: CASSEESGSMETQYF
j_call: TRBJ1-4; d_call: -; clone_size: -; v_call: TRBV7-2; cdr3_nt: TGTGCCAGCAGCCCGCAGTATAGGCAGGGAGGGGAAAAACTGTTTTTT; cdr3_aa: CASSPQYRQGGEKLFF
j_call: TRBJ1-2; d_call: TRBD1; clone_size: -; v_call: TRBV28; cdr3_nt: TGTGCCAGCAGTTTATTACAGGGGAAGTCCTATGGCTACACCTTC; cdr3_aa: CASSLLQGKSYGYTF
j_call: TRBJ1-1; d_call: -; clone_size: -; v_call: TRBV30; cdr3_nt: TGTGCCTGGATCCAGCGATCGGCCCTGAACACTGAAGCTTTCTTT; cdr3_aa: CAWIQRSALNTEAFF
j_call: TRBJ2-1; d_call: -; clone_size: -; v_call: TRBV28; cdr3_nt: TGTGCCAGCAGTCGTGCGGGGACCTACAATGAGCAGTTCTTC; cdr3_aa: CASSRAGTYNEQFF
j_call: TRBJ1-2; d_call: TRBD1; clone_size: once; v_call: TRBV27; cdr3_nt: TGTGCCAGCAATATTTTGACAGGGATCAAAGGAATATATGGCTACACCTTC; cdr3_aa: CASNILTGIKGIYGYTF
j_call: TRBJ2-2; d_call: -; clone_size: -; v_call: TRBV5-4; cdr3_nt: TGTGCCAGCAGCCCCGGGACTGTGGACACCGGGGAGCTGTTTTTT; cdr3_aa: CASSPGTVDTGELFF
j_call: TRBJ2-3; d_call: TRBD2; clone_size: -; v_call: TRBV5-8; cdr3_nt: TGTGCCAGCAGCTTGGAGCGGACTAGCGGGAGCACAGATACGCAGTATTTT; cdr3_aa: CASSLERTSGSTDTQYF
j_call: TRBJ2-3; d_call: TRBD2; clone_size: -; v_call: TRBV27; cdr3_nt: TGTGCCAGCAGTTCACGGACTAGCGGGAGCCCCACAGATACGCAGTATTTT; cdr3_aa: CASSSRTSGSPTDTQYF
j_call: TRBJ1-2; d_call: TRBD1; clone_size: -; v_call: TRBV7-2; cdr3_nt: TGTGCCAGCAGGCGGACAGGGGGCTATGGCTACACCTTC; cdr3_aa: CASRRTGGYGYTF
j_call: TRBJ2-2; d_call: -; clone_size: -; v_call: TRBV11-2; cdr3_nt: TGTGCCAGCAGCCCCAGAGGGTCGAACACCGGGGAGCTGTTTTTT; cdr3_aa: CASSPRGSNTGELFF
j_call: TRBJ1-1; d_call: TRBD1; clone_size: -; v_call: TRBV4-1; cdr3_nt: TGCGCCAGCAGCCCCGACAGGGCAAGAAGCAAGAACACTGAAGCTTTCTTT; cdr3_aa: CASSPDRARSKNTEAFF
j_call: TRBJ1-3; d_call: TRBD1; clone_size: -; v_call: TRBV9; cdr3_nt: TGTGCCAGCAGCTACCCGACAGGGCTCTCTGGAGACACCATATATTTT; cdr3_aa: CASSYPTGLSGDTIYF
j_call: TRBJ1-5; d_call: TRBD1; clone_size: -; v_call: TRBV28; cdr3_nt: TGTGCCAGCAGACCGGGACAGGGGACTCAGCCCCAGCATTTT; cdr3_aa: CASRPGQGTQPQHF
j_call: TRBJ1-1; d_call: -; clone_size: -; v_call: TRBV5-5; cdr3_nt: TGTGCCAGCAGCCCCTCCGGGAGATGGTTACCGAACACTGAAGCTTTCTTT; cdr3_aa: CASSPSGRWLPNTEAFF
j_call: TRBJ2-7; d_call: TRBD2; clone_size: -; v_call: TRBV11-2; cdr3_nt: TGTGCCAGCAGCTTAGAGGCGGGAGGGCTCGACGAGCAGTACTTC; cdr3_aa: CASSLEAGGLDEQYF
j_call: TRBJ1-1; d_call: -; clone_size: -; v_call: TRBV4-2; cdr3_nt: TGTGCCAGCAGCCCCGTGGGACAAATGAACACTGAAGCTTTCTTT; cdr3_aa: CASSPVGQMNTEAFF
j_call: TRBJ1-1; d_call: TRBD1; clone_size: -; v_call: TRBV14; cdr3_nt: TGTGCCAGCAGCCAAGGTATGAGGACAGGGGGCACTGAAGCTTTCTTT; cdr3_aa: CASSQGMRTGGTEAFF
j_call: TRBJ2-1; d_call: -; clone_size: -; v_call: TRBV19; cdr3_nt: TGTGCCAGTAGTATCGGTGTGGAGCAGTTCTTC; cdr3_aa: CASSIGVEQFF
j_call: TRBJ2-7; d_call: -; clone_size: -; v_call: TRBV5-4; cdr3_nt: TGTGCCAGCAGCTTTGGCTCCGCCAGGGGTTACTACGAGCAGTACTTC; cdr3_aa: CASSFGSARGYYEQYF